This TCR beta chain came from a study of molecular identifiers for immune sequencing clone quantification. The trim removed 0 bases at V and 4 bases at J, leaving 8 bases unmatched. Germline loops: CDR1 LGHNA, CDR2 YSLEER. This CDR3 has 16 amino acids. Using its own MiXCR run on the PCR reads, TCRdb lists one record per CDR3 protein. Among over 600,000 distinct CDR3 sequences listed, just under 20% were seen once. This clonotype originated in a human donor in good health. Some libraries in this study had Jurkat cell RNA spiked in. The specimen was naive CD8+ T cells from blood, with Jurkat cell RNA spiked in. Subset given: FACS-sorted CD8+CD4-CCR7+CD45RA+ naive T cells. The chain has TRBV4-3 and TRBJ2-7, with 8 bases matching TRBD1. CDR3 in DNA: TGCGCCAGCAGCCAAGATTCTCAGGGGGCTCCGTACGAGCAGTACTTC. Amino acid sequence: CASSQDSQGAPYEQYF.